Sequencing of this T cell receptor beta chain was carried out in a study of beta chain features in type 1 diabetes. Every bit of the isolated RNA underwent reverse transcription, so sequencing read expressed TCRB transcripts. Generated by immunoSEQ multiplex PCR, the TCRdb table keeps only in-frame clones and is missing some. This sample has under 350,000 clones, with approximately 8% found just once. CDR1 is MNHNY and CDR2 is SVGAGI in the germline V gene (reference sequence). V dropped 5 bases and J dropped 8 bases, with 13 bases sitting between them. The CDR3 has 14 residues. Source material: central memory CD4+ T cells from blood. This chain connects TRBV6-6 to TRBJ1-6, with D tentatively TRBD1 (6 bases). The receptor was isolated from a woman under 30 in good health. CDR3 residues: CASSKQGRDSPLHF. The DNA of the CDR3 is TGTGCCAGCAGTAAACAGGGACGGGATTCACCCCTCCACTTT.